Described below is a single T cell receptor beta chain sequence and its context. Only one count was recorded for this clone. Its binding antigen is unknown. No quality values exist for individual bases; no much larger clone is one base distant. The V end loses 5 bases and the J end loses 6 bases, and a stretch of 8 bases separates them. From its cysteine to its phenylalanine, the CDR3 spans 12 amino acids. Of the read, only the CDR3 DNA is kept; its 36 bases are in frame from base 1. CDR1 and CDR2, looked up from the germline V gene, are KGHSH and LQKENI. The immunoSEQ Assay was used to immunosequence TCRbeta CDR3 regions from genomic DNA. Genomic DNA was amplified by bias-controlled multiplex PCR before high-throughput sequencing. On the study's bioinformatics: To quantify the absolute abundance of each unique TCRbeta CDR3 region, the sequences were collapsed and filtered. Clonality, defined as 1 minus Pielou's evenness, was calculated using only productive rearrangements. Clones with significantly greater frequencies in on-treatment versus baseline samples were identified using a previously published method. The clones in this table, taken by TCRdb from immuneACCESS, are in-frame only. Not every clone is retained; where verified, under half of the shortfall comes from an unresolved V gene, and the cause of the rest is unknown. That table furnishes V, J and clone size, whereas the DNA furnished D and trimming. Across this sample there are more than 20,000 clones, with roughly 78% seen only once. The ten largest make up 9.5% to 13% of the sample.

Interpreted using the paper, the treatment or condition label stands for: randomized to nivolumab then ipilimumab (arm A) or the reverse (arm B). Prior DNA-damaging chemotherapy had not been received by any trial patient. On a FACS Aria II flow cytometer, live CD3+CD8+ cells that were negative for CD19 and CD56 were sorted from thawed PBMCs. Samples came from patients with melanoma in CheckMate 064, a randomized, open-label phase II trial of sequential checkpoint blockade. Leukapheresis was used to collect peripheral blood mononuclear cells, which were then purified with Ficoll-Paque and frozen in human serum with around 10% DMSO. Immediately after sorting, the purity of the sorted blood CD3+CD8+ cells was confirmed to be >98%, and DNA was then extracted. This entry is derived from a study of sequential checkpoint blockade in melanoma (dated by TCRdb to between 2019 and 2020). Regarding the complete study: Patients were assigned by 1:1 randomization to either first-line nivolumab followed by ipilimumab (arm A) or ipilimumab followed by nivolumab (arm B). Maintenance nivolumab was given following each of the two trial sequences. Here is what the overall study found, with its caveats: The response-prediction model combining TCR metrics and mutation burden needs validation in larger, independent patient cohorts.

Recombination linked TRBV18 to TRBJ1-3; the D gene cannot be resolved reliably. The source material was CD8+ T cells sorted from blood (inferred from file names), sampled from a patient given nivolumab and ipilimumab in sequence. This receptor was taken from a human donor with melanoma. The CDR3 region has the sequence CASSSLENTIYF. The DNA sequence is TGTGCCAGCTCATCCCTAGAAAACACCATATATTTT.